This T cell receptor (beta chain) was documented in a study of beta chain features in type 1 diabetes. Across the whole study: Patients and healthy donors were similar in age, gender and cell yields.

This clone was detected a few times. Its matching antigen is unknown. The study, taken as a whole, reports: Resolution of whether HLA type affects TCRB rearrangement was not achieved here. VDJ junctions sequenced from type 1 diabetes patients showed fewer insertions and more deletions.

CDR3 length: 14 residues. Trimming removed 2 bases from V and 3 bases from J, with 11 bases in between. Per germline, CDR1 SGHRS and CDR2 YFSETQ. All of the isolated RNA was reverse transcribed, so expressed TCRB transcripts were sequenced. Here immunoSEQ multiplex PCR was the method, and the copy in TCRdb shows in-frame clones only, minus some. Of some 500,000 clones in the sample, about an eighth were seen once. The chain uses TRBV5-1 and TRBJ2-5; D is uncertain. The sequencing input was naive CD4+ T cells from blood. The TCR was taken from a woman between 18 and 29 years old in good health. CDR3 sequence (DNA): TGCGCCAGCAGCTTCCAGGACCGCGAAGAGACCCAGTACTTC. Amino acid sequence: CASSFQDREETQYF.